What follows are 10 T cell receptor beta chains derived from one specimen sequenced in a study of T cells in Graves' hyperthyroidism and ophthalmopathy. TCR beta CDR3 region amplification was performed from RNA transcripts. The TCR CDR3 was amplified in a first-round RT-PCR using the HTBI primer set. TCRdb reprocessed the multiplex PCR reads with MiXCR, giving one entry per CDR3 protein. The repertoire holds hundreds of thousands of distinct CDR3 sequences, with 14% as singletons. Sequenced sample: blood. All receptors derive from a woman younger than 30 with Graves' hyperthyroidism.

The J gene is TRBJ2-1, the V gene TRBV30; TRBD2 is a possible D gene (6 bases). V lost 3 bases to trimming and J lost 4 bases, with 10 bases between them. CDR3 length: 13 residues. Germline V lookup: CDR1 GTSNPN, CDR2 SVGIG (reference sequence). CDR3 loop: CAWRPGLYNEQFF. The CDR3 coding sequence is TGTGCCTGGAGGCCGGGACTGTACAATGAGCAGTTCTTC.

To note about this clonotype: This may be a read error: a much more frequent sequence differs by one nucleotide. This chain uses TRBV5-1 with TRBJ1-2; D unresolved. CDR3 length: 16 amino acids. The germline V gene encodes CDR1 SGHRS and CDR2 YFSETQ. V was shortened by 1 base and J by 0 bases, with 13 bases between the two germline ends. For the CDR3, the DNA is TGCGCCAGCAGCTTGAATAAGTGGACCGCTAACTATGGCTACACCTTC. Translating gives CASSLNKWTANYGYTF.

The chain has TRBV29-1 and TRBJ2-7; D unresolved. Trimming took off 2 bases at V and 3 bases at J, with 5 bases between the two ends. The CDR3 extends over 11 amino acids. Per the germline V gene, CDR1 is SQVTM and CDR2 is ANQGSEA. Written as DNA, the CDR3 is TGCAGCGTTGAATTCAACTACGAGCAGTACTTC. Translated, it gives CSVEFNYEQYF.

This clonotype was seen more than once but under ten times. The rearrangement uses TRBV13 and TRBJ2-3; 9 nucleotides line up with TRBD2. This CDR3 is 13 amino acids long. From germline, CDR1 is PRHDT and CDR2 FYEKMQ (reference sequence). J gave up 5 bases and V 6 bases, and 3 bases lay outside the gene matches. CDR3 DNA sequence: TGTGCCAGCAGTTCTAGCGGGGAAGATACGCAGTATTTT. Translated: CASSSSGEDTQYF. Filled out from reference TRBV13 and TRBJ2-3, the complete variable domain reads AAGVIQSPRHLIKEKRETATLKCYPIPRHDTVYWYQQGPGQDPQFLISFYEKMQSDKGSIPDRFSAQQFSDYHSELNMSSLELGDSALYFCASSSSGEDTQYFGPGTRLTVL.

CDR3 loop: CASSLGGSGRPVEQFF. The CDR3 DNA reads TGCGCCAGCAGCCTAGGGGGTAGCGGGAGACCTGTTGAGCAGTTCTTC. The chain carries TRBV4-1 and TRBJ2-1, with 9 bases that match TRBD2. CDR1 and CDR2 from the germline V gene are MGHRA and YSYEKL. The CDR3 has 16 residues. With V trimmed by 4 bases and J by 9 bases, 13 bases remained unmatched.

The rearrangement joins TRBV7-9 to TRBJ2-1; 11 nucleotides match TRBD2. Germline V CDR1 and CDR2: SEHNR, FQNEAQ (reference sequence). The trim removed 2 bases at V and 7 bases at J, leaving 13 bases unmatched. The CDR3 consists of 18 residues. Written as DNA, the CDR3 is TGTGCCAGCAGCTTACCGAGAACTCTAGCGGGAGGTGGAAATGAGCAGTTCTTC. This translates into CASSLPRTLAGGGNEQFF.

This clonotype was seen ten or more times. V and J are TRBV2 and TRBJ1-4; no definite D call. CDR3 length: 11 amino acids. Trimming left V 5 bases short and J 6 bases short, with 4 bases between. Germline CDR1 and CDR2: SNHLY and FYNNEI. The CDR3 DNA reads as TGTGCCAGCAGTCGGTATGAAAAACTGTTTTTT. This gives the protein CASSRYEKLFF.

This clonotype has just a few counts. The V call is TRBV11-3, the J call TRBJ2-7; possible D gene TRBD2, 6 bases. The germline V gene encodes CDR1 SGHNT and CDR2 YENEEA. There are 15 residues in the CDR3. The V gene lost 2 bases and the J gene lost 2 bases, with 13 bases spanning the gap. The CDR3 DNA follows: TGTGCCAGCAGCTTACCCGGGGGAATCCCCTACGAGCAGTACTTC. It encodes CASSLPGGIPYEQYF.

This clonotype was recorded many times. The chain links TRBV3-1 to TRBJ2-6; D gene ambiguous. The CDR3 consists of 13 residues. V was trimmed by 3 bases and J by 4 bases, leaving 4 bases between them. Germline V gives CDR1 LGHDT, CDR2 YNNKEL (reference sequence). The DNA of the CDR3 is TGTGCCAGCAGCCAGGGAGGGGCCAACGTCCTGACTTTC. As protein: CASSQGGANVLTF.

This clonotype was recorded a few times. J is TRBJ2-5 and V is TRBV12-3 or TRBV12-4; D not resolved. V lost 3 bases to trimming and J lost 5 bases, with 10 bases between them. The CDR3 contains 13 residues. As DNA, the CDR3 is TGTGCCAGCAGTTTCGAGCCATGGGAGACCCAGTACTTC. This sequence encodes CASSFEPWETQYF.